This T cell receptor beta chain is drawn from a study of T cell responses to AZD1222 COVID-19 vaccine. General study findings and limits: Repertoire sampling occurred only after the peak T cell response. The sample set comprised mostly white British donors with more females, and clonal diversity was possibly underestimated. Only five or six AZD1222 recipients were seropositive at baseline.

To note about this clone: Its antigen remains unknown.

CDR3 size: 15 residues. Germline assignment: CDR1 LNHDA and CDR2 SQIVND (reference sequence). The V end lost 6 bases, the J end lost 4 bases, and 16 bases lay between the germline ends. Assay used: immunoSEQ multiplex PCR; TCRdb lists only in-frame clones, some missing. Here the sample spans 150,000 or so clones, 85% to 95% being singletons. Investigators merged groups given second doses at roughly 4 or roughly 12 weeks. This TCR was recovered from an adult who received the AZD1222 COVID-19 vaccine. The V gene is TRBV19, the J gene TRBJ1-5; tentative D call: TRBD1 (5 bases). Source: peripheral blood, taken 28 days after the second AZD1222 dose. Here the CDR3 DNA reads TGTGCCAGTAGCCCCGGGGGGGGACCAAATCAGCCCCAGCATTTT. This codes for CASSPGGGPNQPQHF.